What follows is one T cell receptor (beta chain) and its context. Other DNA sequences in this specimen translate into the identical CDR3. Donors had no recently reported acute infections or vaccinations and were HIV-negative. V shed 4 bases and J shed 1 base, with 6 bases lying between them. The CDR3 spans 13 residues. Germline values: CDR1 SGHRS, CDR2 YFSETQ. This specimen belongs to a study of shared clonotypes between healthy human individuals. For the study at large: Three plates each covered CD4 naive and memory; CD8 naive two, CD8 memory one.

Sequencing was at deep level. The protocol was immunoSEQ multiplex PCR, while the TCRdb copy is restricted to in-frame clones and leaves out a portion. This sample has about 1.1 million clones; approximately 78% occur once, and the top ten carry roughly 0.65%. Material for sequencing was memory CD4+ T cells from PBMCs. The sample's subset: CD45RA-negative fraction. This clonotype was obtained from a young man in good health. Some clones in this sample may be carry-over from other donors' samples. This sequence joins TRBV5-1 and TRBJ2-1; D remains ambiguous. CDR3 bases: TGCGCCAGCAGCCTTGATTCCTACAATGAGCAGTTCTTC. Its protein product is CASSLDSYNEQFF.